This TCR beta chain was retrieved from a study of T cells in Graves' hyperthyroidism and ophthalmopathy. The table lists this clonotype with a few counts. The investigators amplified TCR beta CDR3 regions from RNA transcripts. The HTBI primer set was used in a first-round RT-PCR of the TCR CDR3. One entry per CDR3 protein, called by TCRdb with MiXCR from the multiplex PCR reads. The sample consists of some 350,000 distinct CDR3 sequences, roughly 25% of them appearing once. Graves' hyperthyroidism was deemed stable absent ophthalmopathy progression within 18 months. Newly diagnosed hyperthyroidism patients aged 18 to 65 years had disease lasting under 2 months. V was cut by 2 bases and J by 6 bases, with 12 bases left in between. Germline V gene data show CDR1 as MNHEY and CDR2 as SMNVEV (reference sequence). The CDR3 is 14 amino acids.

V is TRBV27 and J is TRBJ2-3; D unresolved. Sequencing input: blood. This receptor was obtained from a man aged 45-65 years with Graves' hyperthyroidism. The CDR3 loop is CASSLMGSSDTQYF. CDR3 bases: TGTGCCAGCAGTTTAATGGGATCGTCTGATACGCAGTATTTT.